The TCR beta chain described here comes from a study of spatial heterogeneity in lung cancer. Findings of the study overall: In tumors, expanded intratumoral alpha and beta TCR counts tracked mutation counts.

TCRdb itself ran the 5' RACE reads through MiXCR, one entry per CDR3 protein. The sample holds 15,000 to 20,000 distinct CDR3 sequences, about 6.5% seen once. There are 16 residues in the CDR3. V trimming: 1 base; J trimming: 3 bases; junction bases outside the gene matches: 8. Per the germline V gene, CDR1 is SEHNR and CDR2 is FQNEAQ (reference sequence). Time point reported: sample taken at primary tumor resection. This clonotype has a count of ten or more. Its target is not known. This TCR was sampled from a female donor with early-stage non-small cell lung cancer. This chain uses TRBV7-9 with TRBJ2-7, with 8 bases fitting TRBD1. The sample consisted of lung tumor tissue, taken at surgery. CDR3 nucleotides: TGTGCCAGCAGCTTAGTTGTCGGACAGGGCTTCTACGAGCAGTACTTC. This gives the protein CASSLVVGQGFYEQYF.